These 5 T cell receptor beta chains came from one sample sequenced in a study of identical twins. In TCRdb, the 5' RACE reads were re-called with MiXCR into one record per CDR3 protein. Counted here are hundreds of thousands of distinct CDR3 sequences, around 12% occurring once; the ten biggest clones make up 1.5% to 2%. These data also formed part of another study, on yellow fever vaccine responses in identical twins.

Material: PBMCs. Receptors were obtained from a woman between 18 and 29 years old in good health.

With respect to this clonotype: One end of the junction varies from germline; a read error may be responsible. This chain connects TRBV12-3 or TRBV12-4 to TRBJ2-5; 12 bases are shared with TRBD2. This CDR3 has 18 amino acids. The CDR3 sequence is CACSLVRVLAGGQETQYF. The CDR3 nucleotides read TGTGCCTGCAGTTTAGTTAGGGTGCTAGCGGGAGGGCAAGAGACCCAGTACTTC.

This clonotype was detected many times. The chain employs TRBV24-1 and TRBJ2-1; D possibly corresponds to TRBD2 (6 bases). Germline V CDR1 and CDR2: KGHDR, SFDVKD. Trimming removed 4 bases at V and 6 bases at J, with 12 bases between. This CDR3 has 14 amino acids. The CDR3: CATSDPRSGNEQFF. The CDR3 DNA reads TGTGCCACCAGTGACCCTCGTAGCGGCAATGAGCAGTTCTTC.

This clonotype was observed a few times. V is TRBV12-3 or TRBV12-4 and J is TRBJ1-2; D remains unclear. Trimming shortened V by 5 bases and J by 4 bases, and 14 bases separated the two germline ends. CDR3 length: 14 amino acids. CDR3: CASSIGRSLYGYTF. DNA for the CDR3: TGTGCCAGCAGTATTGGACGGTCCCTCTATGGCTACACCTTC.

This clonotype was found many times. The genes are TRBV20-1 and TRBJ2-7, with TRBD1 matching 9 bases. V was clipped by 6 bases and J by 0 bases; unmatched bases: 3. This CDR3 is built from 13 residues. In germline, CDR1 is DFQATT, CDR2 SNEGSKA (reference sequence). Here the CDR3 DNA reads TGCAGTGCGTGGGACAGGGCCTCCTACGAGCAGTACGTC. It yields the protein CSAWDRASYEQYV.

This clonotype was counted between two and nine times. DNA of the CDR3: TGTGCCACCAGTGATTTGCAGAGGTCCTACGAGCAGTACGTC. It is translated as CATSDLQRSYEQYV. The chain couples TRBV24-1 to TRBJ2-7; no reliable D call. In germline, CDR1 is KGHDR, CDR2 SFDVKD. Trimming took off 0 bases at V and 1 base at J, with 6 bases between the two ends. This CDR3 has 14 amino acids.